Listed below are T cell receptor beta chains from one sample, sequenced in a study of control samples from healthy donors and cancer patients. Clones were read by immunoSEQ multiplex PCR, and TCRdb kept only the in-frame ones, dropping some. Here the sample spans around 200,000 clones, just under 95% being singletons. The specimen sequenced was blood. Every receptor here comes from a man younger than 35 in good health. The CDR3 runs from the conserved cysteine through the conserved F or W. A D gene is named only where the DNA matches it firmly. Not all rows give a size; the values are once, few, many and, for expanded clones, a class.

>TRBD1|TRBJ1-6|NA|TRBV5-1
TGCGCCAGCAGCCCGGGGACAGGGTTGGGAAATTCACCCCTCCACTTT
CASSPGTGLGNSPLHF
>TRBD1|TRBJ1-2|NA|TRBV5-1
TGCGCCAGCAGCTTAGGACAGGGGTTAGATGGCTACACCTTC
CASSLGQGLDGYTF
>NA|TRBJ1-3|NA|TRBV25-1
TGTGCCAGCAGTACCCGACAGGACGGCTCTGGAAACACCATATATTTT
CASSTRQDGSGNTIYF
>NA|TRBJ2-2|NA|TRBV7-2
TGTGCCAGCAGCTCAGCGAACACCGGGGAGCTGTTTTTT
CASSSANTGELFF
>TRBD1|TRBJ1-2|NA|TRBV24-1
TGTGCCACCAGTGAGACAGGGATTAACTATGGCTACACCTTC
CATSETGINYGYTF
>NA|TRBJ1-1|NA|TRBV29-1
TGCAGCGTTGAAGCGCGGAGGGTGAACACTGAAGCTTTCTTT
CSVEARRVNTEAFF
>TRBD1|TRBJ2-1|NA|TRBV13
TGTGCCAGCAGCCAGGGGGCAGGTTACTACAATGAGCAGTTCTTC
CASSQGAGYYNEQFF
>NA|TRBJ1-6|NA|TRBV3-1/TRBV3-2
TGTGCCAGCAGCCAATATACAGGAGGGGTAAGGCCCCTCCACTTT
CASSQYTGGVRPLHF
>NA|TRBJ1-2|NA|TRBV21-1
TGTGCCAGCAGCCTGTGGGACAGGTCGAACTATGGCTACACCTTC
CASSLWDRSNYGYTF
>NA|TRBJ1-2|NA|TRBV6-5
TGTGCCAGCAGTTTTGACAGACACTATGGCTACACCTTC
CASSFDRHYGYTF
>TRBD1|TRBJ1-2|NA|TRBV7-6
TGTGCCAGCAGCCTTCTGGGCCAGGGGGGAGGCTACACCTTC
CASSLLGQGGGYTF
>NA|TRBJ2-7|NA|TRBV5-5
TGTGCCAGCAGCCCTAGCTACGAGCAGTACTTC
CASSPSYEQYF
>NA|TRBJ2-3|once|TRBV4-1
TGCGCCAGCAGCCAAGCTTCGGCGGATACGCAGTATTTT
CASSQASADTQYF
>NA|TRBJ1-2|once|TRBV7-8
TGTGCCAGCAGCACTCGACGTTCAACCCCAGTGCACAGGTCAACTAACTATGGCTACACCTTC
CASSTRRSTPVHRSTNYGYTF
>NA|TRBJ1-1|NA|TRBV29-1
TGCAGCGTTGATCAGGGGAGAGCTGAAGCTTTCTTT
CSVDQGRAEAFF
>TRBD1|TRBJ1-2|NA|TRBV18
TGTGCCAGCTCACCGGACAGGCCGGGAAGCTACACCTTC
CASSPDRPGSYTF
>TRBD1|TRBJ1-5|NA|TRBV5-1
TGCGCCAGCAGCTTGACGACAGGGGCAGGGCAGCCCCAGCATTTT
CASSLTTGAGQPQHF
>NA|TRBJ1-5|NA|TRBV10-3
TGTGCCATCAGTGAGTCGGCAGGGCTTAGCAATCAGCCCCAGCATTTT
CAISESAGLSNQPQHF